These T cell receptor beta chains were read from a single sample in a study of blood T cell repertoires in COVID-19. Generated by immunoSEQ multiplex PCR, the TCRdb table keeps only in-frame clones and is missing some. The profile shows under 200,000 clones, 60% to 80% of them singletons. Sequencing was performed on peripheral blood. The receptors derive from a man aged 55 to 70 with active or convalescent COVID-19. CDR3s include the opening cysteine and the closing phenylalanine or tryptophan. The order of the fields is V gene, D gene, clone size, J gene, CDR3 protein, CDR3 DNA. A D gene is named only where the DNA matches it firmly. Size values are once, few and many counts, or a class for expanded clones, and some rows have none.

TRBV7-2	TRBD2	few	TRBJ2-7	CASSLPRTSGRAYEQYF	TGTGCCAGCAGCTTACCCCGGACTAGCGGGAGGGCCTACGAGCAGTACTTC
TRBV2	.	once	TRBJ1-2	CASSEGQFSYGYTF	TGTGCCAGCAGTGAAGGACAGTTCAGCTATGGCTACACCTTC
TRBV29-1	.	.	TRBJ2-1	CSVAGRDSPFF	TGCAGCGTTGCCGGGAGGGACAGTCCCTTCTTC
TRBV30	TRBD1	few	TRBJ1-6	CAWSRTGGSSPLHF	TGTGCCTGGAGCCGAACAGGGGGAAGCTCACCCCTCCACTTT
TRBV29-1	.	.	TRBJ2-3	CSVDSGDHTDTQYF	TGCAGCGTTGACTCGGGGGACCACACAGATACGCAGTATTTT
TRBV19	TRBD1	.	TRBJ1-2	CASSLLLSGTVYTF	TGTGCCAGTAGTCTCCTCCTATCCGGGACAGTCTACACCTTC
TRBV19	.	.	TRBJ1-5	CASSQLRGGQSKGSREPQHF	TGTGCCAGTAGCCAACTGAGGGGGGGACAAAGTAAGGGATCACGGGAGCCCCAGCATTTT
TRBV5-3	.	.	TRBJ1-2	CARSHRGGSDYGYTF	TGTGCCAGAAGCCATCGGGGGGGATCGGACTATGGCTACACCTTC
TRBV10-1	TRBD2	.	TRBJ2-2	CASSEAGGSPGELFF	TGCGCCAGCAGTGAAGCGGGAGGGAGTCCCGGGGAGCTGTTTTTT
TRBV6-2/TRBV6-3	.	.	TRBJ1-2	CASSYSSRPVFGGYGYTF	TGTGCCAGCAGTTACTCCAGCAGGCCTGTATTTGGAGGGTATGGCTACACCTTC
TRBV19	TRBD1	.	TRBJ1-1	CASTARGLEGNTEAFF	TGTGCCAGTACCGCGAGGGGGCTCGAAGGGAACACTGAAGCTTTCTTT
TRBV18	TRBD2	.	TRBJ2-3	CASSPLGLAGEVGEPDTQYF	TGTGCCAGCTCACCCCTTGGACTAGCGGGAGAGGTGGGAGAACCAGATACGCAGTATTTT
TRBV4-2	TRBD2	.	TRBJ2-1	CASSQEGTSGYNEQFF	TGTGCCAGCAGCCAAGAAGGGACTAGCGGATACAATGAGCAGTTCTTC
TRBV27	.	.	TRBJ1-3	CASSPLDTSSGNTIYF	TGTGCCAGCAGTCCCCTGGACACGAGCTCTGGAAACACCATATATTTT
TRBV6-5	TRBD2	.	TRBJ2-1	CASSYTTSASANEQFF	TGTGCCAGCAGTTACACTACTAGCGCCTCGGCCAATGAGCAGTTCTTC
TRBV6-5	TRBD1	.	TRBJ1-2	CASSYSGGTGDGYTF	TGTGCCAGCAGTTACTCGGGGGGGACAGGGGATGGCTACACCTTC
TRBV27	TRBD1	.	TRBJ1-6	CASSSPGGGGSPLHF	TGTGCCAGCAGTTCCCCAGGGGGCGGTGGGTCACCCCTCCACTTT
TRBV14	.	many	TRBJ2-3	CASSPEGGTDTQYF	TGTGCCAGCAGCCCCGAGGGTGGCACAGATACGCAGTATTTT
TRBV18	.	.	TRBJ1-4	CASSSAQQEKLFF	TGTGCCAGCTCGTCTGCCCAACAGGAAAAACTGTTTTTT
TRBV20-1	.	.	TRBJ2-7	CSARYSGEQYF	TGCAGTGCTAGGTACAGTGGAGAGCAGTACTTC
TRBV7-8	.	.	TRBJ1-5	CASSLAGAVDQPQHF	TGTGCCAGCAGCTTAGCAGGGGCTGTTGATCAGCCCCAGCATTTT
TRBV5-1	TRBD1	.	TRBJ2-3	CASSWAGGIGDTQYF	TGCGCCAGCAGTTGGGCAGGGGGCATTGGAGATACGCAGTATTTT
TRBV27	.	.	TRBJ1-2	CASSPRGYGYTF	TGTGCCAGCAGTCCCCGGGGATATGGCTACACCTTC
TRBV27	.	few	TRBJ1-1	CASSQQGNTEAFF	TGTGCCAGCAGCCAACAGGGGAACACTGAAGCTTTCTTT
TRBV28	.	.	TRBJ2-7	CASSPLDRFKVF	TGTGCCAGCAGTCCCCTGGACAGATTCAAGGTCTTC
TRBV12-3/TRBV12-4	.	.	TRBJ2-7	CASSFGGKDEQYF	TGTGCCAGCAGTTTCGGGGGAAAGGACGAGCAGTACTTC
TRBV5-1	TRBD2	.	TRBJ2-2	CASSLGTGTSLHGELFF	TGCGCCAGCAGCCTCGGAACCGGGACTAGCCTCCACGGGGAGCTGTTTTTT
TRBV5-8	TRBD1	.	TRBJ2-1	CASSLGTGVRHYNEQFF	TGTGCCAGCAGCTTGGGGACAGGGGTCCGTCACTACAATGAGCAGTTCTTC
TRBV7-2	TRBD2	.	TRBJ2-5	CASSSIGLAGGPKTQYF	TGTGCCAGCAGCTCAATTGGACTAGCGGGAGGGCCGAAGACCCAGTACTTC
TRBV7-6	.	.	TRBJ2-5	CASSHPLRERSETQYF	TGTGCCAGCAGCCATCCCTTACGGGAGCGGTCGGAGACCCAGTACTTC
TRBV29-1	.	few	TRBJ2-3	CSVEGSRRVDADTQYF	TGCAGCGTTGAAGGAAGTAGGAGAGTTGACGCAGATACGCAGTATTTT
TRBV19	.	.	TRBJ1-5	CASSTGQRGQPQHF	TGTGCCAGTAGTACAGGACAGAGGGGGCAGCCCCAGCATTTT
TRBV5-1	.	.	TRBJ2-7	CASSWSSYEQYF	TGCGCCAGCAGCTGGAGCTCCTACGAGCAGTACTTC
TRBV11-3	.	.	TRBJ2-4	CASSFGLDHIQYF	TGTGCCAGCAGCTTTGGTCTAGACCACATTCAGTACTTC
TRBV12-5	.	.	TRBJ2-2	CASGLGGAGELFF	TGTGCTAGTGGTTTGGGCGGAGCCGGGGAGCTGTTTTTT
TRBV28	TRBD1	.	TRBJ2-5	CASSLTGTGGKSTNF	TGTGCCAGCAGCTTAACCGGGACAGGGGGCAAATCTACGAACTTC
TRBV5-5	TRBD1	.	TRBJ1-5	CASSPGQGYNQPQHF	TGTGCCAGCAGCCCGGGACAGGGATACAATCAGCCCCAGCATTTT
TRBV19	.	.	TRBJ1-5	CASSTTRGSNQPQHF	TGTGCCAGTAGTACCACCCGGGGAAGCAATCAGCCCCAGCATTTT
TRBV28	.	.	TRBJ1-5	CASSLLGRGSNQPQHF	TGTGCCAGCAGTTTATTGGGCAGGGGAAGCAATCAGCCCCAGCATTTT
TRBV14	.	.	TRBJ1-5	CASSQSGANQPQHF	TGTGCCAGCAGCCAGTCTGGGGCTAATCAGCCCCAGCATTTT
TRBV19	TRBD2	once	TRBJ2-1	CASSLLGGTSAEQFF	TGTGCCAGTAGCCTTTTGGGGGGGACTAGCGCGGAGCAGTTCTTC